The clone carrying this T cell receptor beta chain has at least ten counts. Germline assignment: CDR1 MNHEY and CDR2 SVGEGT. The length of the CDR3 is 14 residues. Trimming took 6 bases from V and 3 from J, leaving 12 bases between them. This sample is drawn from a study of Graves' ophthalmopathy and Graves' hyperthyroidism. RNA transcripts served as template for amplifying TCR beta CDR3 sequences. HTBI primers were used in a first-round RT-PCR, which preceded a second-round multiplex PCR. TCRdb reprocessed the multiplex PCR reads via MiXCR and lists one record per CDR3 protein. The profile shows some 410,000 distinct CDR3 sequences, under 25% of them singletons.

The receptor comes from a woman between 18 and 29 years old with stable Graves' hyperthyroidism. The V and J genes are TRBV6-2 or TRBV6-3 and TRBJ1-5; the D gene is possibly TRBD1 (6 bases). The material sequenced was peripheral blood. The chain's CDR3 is CASSPYRVNQPQHF. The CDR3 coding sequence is TGTGCCAGCAGCCCGTACAGGGTCAATCAGCCCCAGCATTTT.